The 15 T cell receptor beta chains below were found in one sample sequenced in a study of shared clonotypes between healthy human individuals. The protocol was immunoSEQ multiplex PCR, while the TCRdb copy is restricted to in-frame clones and leaves out a portion. The data contain under 2.5 million clones, under 95% of them seen just once; the ten biggest clones take up around 0.38%. Sequenced: naive CD4+ T cells from PBMCs. Subset given: CD45RA+ positively selected. These receptors were collected from a man aged 18-30 years in good health. Some clones in this sample may be carry-over from other donors' samples.

The table lists this clone with a few counts. This sequence joins TRBV7-3 and TRBJ2-7; 12 bases are a match to TRBD2. The germline gives CDR1 SGHTA, CDR2 FQGTGA. The trim removed 5 bases at V and 4 bases at J, leaving 9 bases unmatched. CDR3 size: 16 residues. CDR3 nucleotides: TGTGCCAGCAGCCCCACTTCCGGGACTAGCGGGTACGAGCAGTACTTC. Protein sequence: CASSPTSGTSGYEQYF.

Regarding this clone: Within the sample, other DNA sequences also encode this same CDR3. The CDR3 loop reads CASSLAGNTEAFF. CDR3 bases: TGTGCCAGCAGCTTGGCGGGAAACACTGAAGCTTTCTTT. The rearrangement uses TRBV11-2 and TRBJ1-1; D gene unclear. V shed 3 bases and J shed 2 bases, with 7 bases lying between them. CDR3 length equals 13 residues. The germline V gene has CDR1 SGHAT and CDR2 FQNNGV. The variable domain in full, with the rest retrieved from reference TRBV11-2 and TRBJ1-1, is EAGVAQSPRYKIIEKRQSVAFWCNPISGHATLYWYQQILGQGPKLLIQFQNNGVVDDSQLPKDRFSAERLKGVDSTLKIQPAKLEDSAVYLCASSLAGNTEAFFGQGTRLTVV.

This clone was picked up one time. Written as DNA, the CDR3 is TGTGCCAGCAGTATTACCTACGAGCAGTACTTC. Its translation is CASSITYEQYF. The chain has TRBV28 and TRBJ2-7; D not resolved. Trimming pared 5 bases from V and 2 bases from J, leaving 4 bases between. CDR1 is MDHEN and CDR2 is SYDVKM in the germline V gene. This CDR3 spans 11 amino acids.

The rearrangement links TRBV19 to TRBJ2-7, with D tentatively TRBD2 (6 bases). Trimming cost V 3 bases and J 7 bases, with 16 bases left between them. CDR1 LNHDA and CDR2 SQIVND come from the germline V gene (reference sequence). CDR3 length: 14 amino acids. The DNA for the CDR3 is TGTGCCAGTAGTATTGGAGGGTCTCCGAGGGAGCAGTACTTC. It translates to CASSIGGSPREQYF.

DNA of the CDR3: TGTGCCAGTACCCTAACCGGGACTAGTAAACGCAATGAGCAGTTCTTC. It yields the protein CASTLTGTSKRNEQFF. The rearrangement uses TRBV19 and TRBJ2-1, with 8 bases fitting TRBD2. Unmatched junction bases numbered 14, after V lost 7 bases and J lost 6 bases. CDR1 is LNHDA, CDR2 SQIVND, per germline (reference sequence). The CDR3 sequence is 16 residues long.

In this sample, this clone turned up a few times. The chain combines TRBV4-1 with TRBJ2-1; 11 nucleotides agree with TRBD2. The CDR3 totals 16 residues. Looked up from germline, CDR1 is MGHRA and CDR2 is YSYEKL. With V trimmed by 4 bases and J by 3 bases, 5 bases remained unmatched. As DNA, the CDR3 is TGCGCCAGCAGCCCCGGACTAGCGGGCCACTACAATGAGCAGTTCTTC. This encodes CASSPGLAGHYNEQFF.

The V and J genes are TRBV5-4 and TRBJ2-1, with 11 bases lining up with TRBD2. Trimming took 4 bases from V and 3 from J; bases not matched to a gene: 6. The CDR3 totals 16 residues. Germline loops: CDR1 SGHNT, CDR2 YYREEE (reference sequence). The CDR3 region has the DNA TGTGCCAGCAGCACCGCGGGACTAGCGGACTACAATGAGCAGTTCTTC. Translation: CASSTAGLADYNEQFF.

A remark on this clone: At the DNA level, this CDR3 is encoded by other sequences in the same sample as well. The chain uses TRBV7-3 and TRBJ2-6; no clear D. The germline CDR1 and CDR2 sequences are SGHTA and FQGTGA. There are 15 residues in the CDR3. V was pared by 2 bases and J by 4 bases, with 9 bases between. Here the CDR3 reads CASSLLSSGANVLTF. CDR3 nucleotides: TGTGCCAGCAGCTTATTGTCGTCCGGGGCCAACGTCCTGACTTTC.

The chain is built from TRBV5-1 and TRBJ1-1, with D unresolved. Trimming stripped 3 bases from V and 6 bases from J, with 9 bases between. Germline CDR1 is SGHRS and CDR2 is YFSETQ. The CDR3 consists of 12 residues. The CDR3 here is CASSSTAAEAFF. As DNA, the CDR3 is TGCGCCAGCAGCTCGACGGCAGCTGAAGCTTTCTTT.

The chain has TRBV7-9 and TRBJ2-7; a possible D gene is TRBD2 (6 bases). The CDR3 extends over 13 amino acids. Germline V CDR1 and CDR2: SEHNR, FQNEAQ (reference sequence). Between the trimmed V and J ends, which lost 10 bases and 1 base, there was a span of 14 bases. CDR3: CATGLAGSYEQYF. The CDR3 DNA follows: TGTGCCACCGGACTTGCGGGATCCTACGAGCAGTACTTC. The variable domain in full, completed from reference TRBV7-9 and TRBJ2-7, reads DTGVSQNPRHKITKRGQNVTFRCDPISEHNRLYWYRQTLGQGPEFLTYFQNEAQLEKSRLLSDRFSAERPKGSFSTLEIQRTEQGDSAMYLCATGLAGSYEQYFGPGTRLTVT.

The CDR3 protein is CASSLLPAGPQYF. The CDR3 DNA follows: TGTGCCAGCAGCTTATTACCGGCGGGGCCGCAGTATTTT. This chain uses TRBV7-3 with TRBJ2-3; D is perhaps TRBD2 (6 bases). Germline lookup yields CDR1 SGHTA and CDR2 FQGTGA. V was shortened by 2 bases and J by 10 bases, with 13 bases between the two germline ends. The CDR3 runs 13 residues.

The chain links TRBV7-2 to TRBJ1-2; no firm D call. CDR3 size: 13 residues. From germline, CDR1 is SGHTA and CDR2 FQGNSA. V was cut by 6 bases and J by 4 bases, with 12 bases left in between. CDR3: CASSLRVTYGYTF. CDR3 coding DNA: TGTGCCAGCAGTTTAAGGGTAACCTATGGCTACACCTTC.

Note on this clone: Other DNA sequences in this specimen translate into the identical CDR3. The CDR3 loop reads CASSFVNTGELFF. CDR3 nucleotides: TGTGCCAGCAGCTTTGTCAACACCGGGGAGCTGTTTTTT. The chain combines TRBV11-2 with TRBJ2-2; D gene unclear. This CDR3 contains 13 residues. Germline V gene lookup returns CDR1 SGHAT and CDR2 FQNNGV. V lost 3 bases and J 2 bases, leaving 4 bases between the germline ends.

The chain couples TRBV7-9 to TRBJ2-1; D is ambiguous. Trimming stripped 1 base from V and 1 base from J, with 14 bases between. CDR1 is SEHNR, CDR2 FQNEAQ, per germline (reference sequence). This CDR3 has 17 residues. CDR3 nucleotide sequence: TGTGCCAGCAGCTTAGGATTGACGGATGTATCCTACAATGAGCAGTTCTTC. Encoded protein: CASSLGLTDVSYNEQFF. The whole variable domain, filled in from reference TRBV7-9 and TRBJ2-1, reads DTGVSQNPRHKITKRGQNVTFRCDPISEHNRLYWYRQTLGQGPEFLTYFQNEAQLEKSRLLSDRFSAERPKGSFSTLEIQRTEQGDSAMYLCASSLGLTDVSYNEQFFGPGTRLTVL.

The chain carries TRBV6-5 and TRBJ2-7, with 9 bases lining up with TRBD2. The CDR3 runs to 14 residues. The germline V gene encodes CDR1 MNHEY and CDR2 SVGAGI. Trimming removed 4 bases from V and 3 bases from J; junction bases left unmatched: 4. This CDR3 is CASSSGGGGYEQYF. CDR3 DNA sequence: TGTGCCAGCAGTTCGGGCGGGGGGGGCTACGAGCAGTACTTC.